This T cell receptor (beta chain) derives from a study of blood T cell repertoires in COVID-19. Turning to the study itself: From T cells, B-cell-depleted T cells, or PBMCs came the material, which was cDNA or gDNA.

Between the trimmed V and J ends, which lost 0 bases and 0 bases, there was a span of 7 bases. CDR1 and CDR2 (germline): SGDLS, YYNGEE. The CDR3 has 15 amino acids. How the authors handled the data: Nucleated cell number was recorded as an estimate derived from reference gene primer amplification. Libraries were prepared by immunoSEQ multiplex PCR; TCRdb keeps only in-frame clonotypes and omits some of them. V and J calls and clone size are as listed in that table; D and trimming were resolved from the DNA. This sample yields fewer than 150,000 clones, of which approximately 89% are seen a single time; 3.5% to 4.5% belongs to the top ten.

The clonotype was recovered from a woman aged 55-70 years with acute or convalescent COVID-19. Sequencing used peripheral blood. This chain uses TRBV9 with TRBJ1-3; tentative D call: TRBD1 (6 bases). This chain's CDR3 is CASSVGDTSGNTIYF. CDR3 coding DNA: TGTGCCAGCAGCGTAGGGGACACCTCTGGAAACACCATATATTTT.